The present entry profiles one TCR beta chain with its context. Its antigen remains unidentified. Donors likely had unrecorded immune exposures despite being nominally healthy when sampled. PCR amplification relied on 60 Vbeta primers (plus 13 Jbeta primers). Profiled with immunoSEQ multiplex PCR; TCRdb holds only in-frame clones, not every one. This sample carries 120,000 or so clones, 10% of them seen once, and the ten largest clones take 4.6%. This sample was included in a study of cytomegalovirus exposure and HLA in healthy donors. Study-level points and caveats: As a later analysis revealed, the rate of TCR association differed by HLA locus, with DRB1 most and HLA-C fewest. For most TCR beta V segments, an earlier analysis put the productive rate at about 87% or about 30% of the time.

The CDR3 contains 17 residues. V lost 0 bases to trimming and J lost 0 bases, with 14 bases between them. Germline V gene sequence: CDR1 MNHEY, CDR2 SMNVEV (reference sequence). This clonotype originated in a woman aged 18-30 years in good health and CMV-seropositive. Input material: PBMCs. The chain uses TRBV27 and TRBJ1-1; D gene uncertain. In DNA, the CDR3 is TGTGCCAGCAGTTTATCGACGGGGATCGTCATGAACACTGAAGCTTTCTTT. The encoded protein is CASSLSTGIVMNTEAFF.